This TCR beta chain is from a study of cytomegalovirus exposure and HLA in healthy donors. Whole-study findings and limits: Listed as cytomegalovirus-associated were 150 to 200 TCR beta chains. Association of 16,951 TCR beta sequences with HLA alleles was found at 0.05 false discovery rate in a later analysis. One variant, a missense change in DCLRE1C, was linked in a later analysis to TCR beta V- and J-gene trimming.

From germline, CDR1 is SGDLS and CDR2 YYNGEE. The CDR3 covers 17 residues. Unmatched junction bases numbered 11, after V lost 1 base and J lost 4 bases. A remark on this clone: Its antigen is unknown.

Amplification used 60 Vbeta primers and 13 Jbeta primers. Sequencing was performed with immunoSEQ multiplex PCR; in TCRdb, only in-frame clones are kept and a portion is missing. The sample contains approximately 170,000 clones, less than 75% of which appear only once. The chain has TRBV9 and TRBJ2-3; 8 bases line up with TRBD1. What was sequenced was PBMCs. The source of this sequence is a girl aged 5-17 years in good health and CMV-seronegative. In nucleotides, the CDR3 is TGTGCCAGCAGCGTACGTCCCGGGACAGGAGGCTCAGATACGCAGTATTTT. It translates to CASSVRPGTGGSDTQYF.